The rows below give T cell receptor beta chains drawn from one sample of a study of T cell responses to AZD1222 COVID-19 vaccine. Using immunoSEQ multiplex PCR, the repertoire was profiled, and TCRdb retains in-frame clones only, with some absent. The sample lists some 200,000 clones; approximately 91% were seen once. Sequencing was performed on peripheral blood, taken on day 0 of AZD1222 vaccination. Receptors originate from an adult in good health. The CDR3 runs from the conserved cysteine through the conserved F or W. D genes are given only for firm matches.

d_gene | v_gene | CDR3aa
TRBD2 | TRBV5-8 | CASSGLEETQYF
- | TRBV21-1 | CASSKPLTGLDPYSSTGELFF
- | TRBV2 | CASSPRGGGLNSPLHF
- | TRBV6-4 | CASSGHTQRGTLDYEQYF
- | TRBV4-3 | CASSQDIDGRQYNEQFF
- | TRBV28 | CASLSSGSYNSPLHF
TRBD1 | TRBV11-3 | CASSPRQGGTEAFF
- | TRBV11-1 | CASSLGLTFTEAFF
TRBD1 | TRBV18 | CASSSDAGQESQHF
- | TRBV7-2 | CASSSNLEDTQYF
- | TRBV10-1 | CASSELVNTEAFF
TRBD1 | TRBV24-1 | CATSDTLGQGSPGELFF
- | TRBV5-1 | CASSFRGNADTQYF
- | TRBV20-1 | CSATYQPQHF
TRBD1 | TRBV27 | CASSLGFGTGHAEQYF
TRBD1 | TRBV2 | CASSATGQGLNTEAFF